This is a list of T cell receptor beta chains from one sample in a study of blood T cells in healthy people across ages. MiXCR, run by TCRdb on the 5' RACE reads, gives a single entry per CDR3 protein. The sample yields 1.5 million to 2 million distinct CDR3 sequences, under 30% seen once. Sequenced input: blood. All receptors derive from a woman in her twenties or thirties in good health. CDR3s include the opening cysteine and the closing phenylalanine or tryptophan. Fields, in order: CDR3 protein, J gene, V gene.

CDR3aa: CSVGTGQGDIQYF
j_gene: TRBJ2-4
v_gene: TRBV29-1

CDR3aa: CASSLEYSFTDTQYF
j_gene: TRBJ2-3
v_gene: TRBV11-2

CDR3aa: CASTYGTSGGGEQFF
j_gene: TRBJ2-1
v_gene: TRBV5-1

CDR3aa: CASRRLAALSGGAKNIQYF
j_gene: TRBJ2-4
v_gene: TRBV21-1

CDR3aa: CASSFRDSRTEAFF
j_gene: TRBJ1-1
v_gene: TRBV5-8

CDR3aa: CASSSGTLLNGQFF
j_gene: TRBJ2-1
v_gene: TRBV18

CDR3aa: CASSFGVEQYF
j_gene: TRBJ2-7
v_gene: TRBV27

CDR3aa: CSARPPNGPQQFF
j_gene: TRBJ2-1
v_gene: TRBV20-1

CDR3aa: CSASPPSGGSGEQYF
j_gene: -
v_gene: TRBV20-1

CDR3aa: CSARTGTGIDEQYF
j_gene: TRBJ2-7
v_gene: TRBV20-1

CDR3aa: CASSLGLDQFF
j_gene: TRBJ2-1
v_gene: TRBV12-3/TRBV12-4

CDR3aa: CASSYGPNNQPQHF
j_gene: TRBJ1-5
v_gene: TRBV6-6

CDR3aa: CASSLGLGRSNRQHF
j_gene: TRBJ1-5
v_gene: TRBV28

CDR3aa: CASSLMAVGAWGELFF
j_gene: TRBJ2-2
v_gene: TRBV12-3/TRBV12-4

CDR3aa: CSAPGGARKTQYF
j_gene: TRBJ2-5
v_gene: TRBV20-1

CDR3aa: CATSDPAFSNQPQHF
j_gene: TRBJ1-5
v_gene: TRBV24-1

CDR3aa: CASSLPGRGLAEAFF
j_gene: TRBJ1-1
v_gene: TRBV12-3/TRBV12-4

CDR3aa: CASSLGVAKNIQYF
j_gene: TRBJ2-4
v_gene: TRBV7-2

CDR3aa: CASSIRQGLLPTEQYF
j_gene: TRBJ2-5
v_gene: TRBV6-2/TRBV6-3

CDR3aa: CSSSYSRTGISNQPQHF
j_gene: TRBJ1-5
v_gene: TRBV6-6

CDR3aa: CSARDAGTRDEQYF
j_gene: TRBJ2-7
v_gene: TRBV20-1

CDR3aa: CASSPPVRWNTGELFF
j_gene: TRBJ2-2
v_gene: TRBV18

CDR3aa: CASSPTGTGATANYGYTF
j_gene: TRBJ1-2
v_gene: TRBV5-1

CDR3aa: CASAGATEKLFF
j_gene: TRBJ1-4
v_gene: TRBV7-2

CDR3aa: CASSPRERFGGRNQPQHF
j_gene: TRBJ1-5
v_gene: TRBV4-3

CDR3aa: CATKGPGGDYNEQFF
j_gene: TRBJ2-1
v_gene: TRBV10-3

CDR3aa: CASSVSSENDQPQHF
j_gene: TRBJ1-5
v_gene: TRBV9

CDR3aa: CASSSLLLTGGNEKLFF
j_gene: TRBJ1-4
v_gene: TRBV2

CDR3aa: CASETRQGHSGGSNRPQHF
j_gene: TRBJ1-5
v_gene: TRBV6-4

CDR3aa: CASSPYLSGANVLTF
j_gene: TRBJ2-6
v_gene: TRBV3-1

CDR3aa: CASGEAGGLYGYTF
j_gene: TRBJ1-2
v_gene: TRBV2